One and the same sample provided the 27 T cell receptor beta chains below, sequenced in a study of cytomegalovirus exposure and HLA in healthy donors. Primers included in the PCR were 60 Vbeta and 13 Jbeta primers. TCRdb's table, derived via immunoSEQ multiplex PCR, lists solely in-frame clones and lacks some. The repertoire includes more than 85,000 clones, roughly 80% of them detected once, and roughly 7.1% sits in the top ten. The sample was PBMCs. Source of these receptors: a female donor in good health and CMV-seronegative.

The chain recombines TRBV6-1 with TRBJ2-5, with 9 bases that match TRBD1. The assigned J gene may be wrong: the sequence end matches TRBJ2-7 better. Germline V lookup: CDR1 MNHNS, CDR2 SASEGT. The CDR3 totals 14 residues. CDR3 in DNA: TGTGCCAGCAGTGAATGGGACAGGGCAGACGAGCAGTACTTC. Amino acids: CASSEWDRADEQYF.

With respect to this clone: The junction and the germline gene differ at one end; a read error may be behind it. V is TRBV7-9 and J is TRBJ1-2; D is possibly TRBD1 (5 bases). The length of the CDR3 is 13 residues. The germline gives CDR1 SEHNR, CDR2 FQNEAQ (reference sequence). This CDR3 is CSSSLSDSYGYTF. CDR3 sequence (DNA): TGTTCCAGCAGCTTAAGTGACAGCTATGGCTACACCTTC.

This clone appeared a few times. The rearrangement uses TRBV2 and TRBJ2-7, with D possibly being TRBD2 (6 bases). The germline V gene has CDR1 SNHLY and CDR2 FYNNEI. Trimming removed 6 bases at V and 7 bases at J, with 13 bases between. The CDR3 has 12 amino acids. In DNA, the CDR3 is TGTGCCAGCAGGGCGGGACCCTCAGAGCAGTACTTC. Protein product: CASRAGPSEQYF.

The gene calls are TRBV19 and TRBJ2-5, with D possibly being TRBD2 (6 bases). Trimming removed 6 bases at V and 1 base at J, with 12 bases between. The CDR3 is 14 amino acids. Germline CDR1 reads LNHDA; CDR2 reads SQIVND (reference sequence). The CDR3 loop reads CASSLGGIQETQYF. As DNA, the CDR3 is TGTGCCAGTAGCCTCGGGGGAATCCAAGAGACCCAGTACTTC.

To note about this clone: Mismatch with germline at one junction end may stem from a read error. The V and J genes are TRBV7-9 and TRBJ2-7; 10 bases are a match to TRBD2. CDR1 is SEHNR, CDR2 FQNEAQ, per germline (reference sequence). This CDR3 contains 16 residues. The CDR3 DNA follows: TGTTCCAGCAGCTTAGAAGGACTAGCGGACCCCTACGAGCAGTACTTC. This encodes CSSSLEGLADPYEQYF. The entire variable domain, with the rest obtained from reference TRBV7-9 and TRBJ2-7, is as follows: DTGVSQNPRHKITKRGQNVTFRCDPISEHNRLYWYRQTLGQGPEFLTYFQNEAQLEKSRLLSDRFSAERPKGSFSTLEIQRTEQGDSAMYLCSSSLEGLADPYEQYFGPGTRLTVT.

The CDR3 sequence: CASSEMGLAGRSYNEQFF. CDR3 bases: TGTGCCAGCAGTGAAATGGGACTAGCGGGTAGATCCTACAATGAGCAGTTCTTC. The chain recombines TRBV6-1 with TRBJ2-1, with 12 bases that match TRBD2. J gave up 1 base and V 2 bases, and 6 bases lay outside the gene matches. The CDR3 runs 18 residues. Germline CDR1 reads MNHNS; CDR2 reads SASEGT.

The chain recombines TRBV28 with TRBJ2-2, with 7 bases identical to TRBD2. CDR3 length: 17 amino acids. With 6 bases clipped from V and 4 bases from J, the junction kept 14 bases outside the gene matches. The V gene's germline CDR1 is MDHEN and CDR2 SYDVKM. CDR3 in amino acids: CASRGGLGGRGTGELFF. DNA of the CDR3: TGTGCCAGCAGGGGCGGATTGGGCGGGAGAGGCACCGGGGAGCTGTTTTTT.

This clone was seen once. The V call is TRBV7-8, the J call TRBJ2-1; TRBD2 matches at 13 bases. J lost 4 bases, V lost 6 bases, and 12 bases had no gene match. This CDR3 comprises 18 residues. The germline CDR1 and CDR2 sequences are SGHVS and FQNEAQ. Written as DNA, the CDR3 is TGTGCCAGCAGAACAGGACTAGCGGGAGAGGTCCTTTACAATGAGCAGTTCTTC. Translation: CASRTGLAGEVLYNEQFF.

The chain links TRBV7-8 to TRBJ2-7; TRBD2 is a possible D gene (5 bases). The V gene lost 4 bases and the J gene lost 0 bases, with 10 bases spanning the gap. This CDR3 has 14 residues. Germline V lookup: CDR1 SGHVS, CDR2 FQNEAQ. For the CDR3, the DNA is TGTGCCAGCAGCTCCTTTCGGGACTCCTACGAGCAGTACTTC. Encoded protein: CASSSFRDSYEQYF.

This clone was seen a few times. The CDR3 bases are TGTGCCAGCAGCCCGCCCCCCTGGGCAACTAACTATGGCTACACCTTC. Its translation: CASSPPPWATNYGYTF. This chain uses TRBV5-4 with TRBJ1-2, with no clear D. The CDR3 is made up of 16 amino acids. CDR1 is SGHNT, CDR2 YYREEE, per germline (reference sequence). V lost 4 bases, J lost 0 bases, and 16 bases lay in between. Based on the CDR3 plus reference TRBV5-4 and TRBJ1-2, the full variable domain is ETGVTQSPTHLIKTRGQQVTLRCSSQSGHNTVSWYQQALGQGPQFIFQYYREEENGRGNFPPRFSGLQFPNYSSELNVNALELDDSALYLCASSPPPWATNYGYTFGSGTRLTVV.

The rearrangement links TRBV6-1 to TRBJ2-1; 8 bases line up with TRBD2. Germline V gene data show CDR1 as MNHNS and CDR2 as SASEGT. V was pared by 2 bases and J by 2 bases, with 17 bases of the junction left unmatched. The CDR3 has 20 amino acids. The CDR3 sequence: CASSELGLAGGYKTYNEQFF. CDR3 bases: TGTGCCAGCAGTGAATTAGGTTTGGCGGGGGGCTACAAGACCTACAATGAGCAGTTCTTC.

DNA for the CDR3: TGTGCCAGCAGCTTACAGGAACGATCCTACGAGCAGTACTTC. It yields the protein CASSLQERSYEQYF. The chain links TRBV11-2 to TRBJ2-7, with unresolved D. Trimming pared 2 bases from V and 1 base from J, leaving 9 bases between. Germline assignment: CDR1 SGHAT and CDR2 FQNNGV. The CDR3 is 14 residues long.

The chain carries TRBV7-2 and TRBJ2-1, with 12 bases matching TRBD1. Looked up from germline, CDR1 is SGHTA and CDR2 is FQGNSA. The CDR3 loop spans 17 amino acids. With 1 base clipped from V and 8 bases from J, the junction kept 9 bases outside the gene matches. The CDR3 region has the DNA TGTGCCAGCAGCTTAGGGGGGACAGGGGGCATGCGAGATGAGCAGTTCTTC. Its protein is CASSLGGTGGMRDEQFF.

The CDR3 bases are TGTGCCTGGAGTGTCTACTCTCGCACAGATACGCAGTATTTT. Its protein product is CAWSVYSRTDTQYF. V gene TRBV30 combines with J gene TRBJ2-3; no firm D call. Germline V gives CDR1 GTSNPN, CDR2 SVGIG (reference sequence). CDR3 size: 14 residues. V lost 0 bases and J lost 1, with 8 bases in between.

Only one count was recorded for this clone. The chain couples TRBV5-6 to TRBJ2-2, with a possible D match to TRBD2 (5 bases). Deletions cut 4 bases from V and 6 bases from J, with 16 bases between. The CDR3 has 15 amino acids. Germline CDR1 and CDR2: SGHDT and YYEEEE. As DNA, the CDR3 is TGTGCCAGCAGCCTGCGACGGGCCGGGGCCGGGGAGCTGTTTTTT. Translating gives CASSLRRAGAGELFF.

The chain recombines TRBV27 with TRBJ1-2, with TRBD1 as a possible D gene (6 bases). V lost 1 base to trimming and J lost 2 bases, with 17 bases between them. The CDR3 is 17 residues long. Germline loops: CDR1 MNHEY, CDR2 SMNVEV (reference sequence). The CDR3 nucleotides are TGTGCCAGCAGTTTATACGGACAGCACCCTCGGAACTATGGCTACACCTTC. Amino acids: CASSLYGQHPRNYGYTF.

This clone was detected only a few times. V usage is TRBV19 and J usage is TRBJ2-7; 7 nucleotides match TRBD2. There are 15 residues in the CDR3. Germline loops: CDR1 LNHDA, CDR2 SQIVND (reference sequence). The J segment lost 4 bases and the V segment lost 5 bases, leaving 11 bases of the junction unmatched. CDR3 sequence (DNA): TGTGCCAGTAGTCCCCGGGGGGTTCTTTCTTACGAGCAGTACTTC. This encodes CASSPRGVLSYEQYF.

The chain employs TRBV28 and TRBJ2-7; 7 positions agree with TRBD1. From germline, CDR1 is MDHEN and CDR2 SYDVKM. J lost 2 bases, V lost 1 base, and 17 bases had no gene match. This CDR3 region has 19 residues. CDR3 DNA sequence: TGTGCCAGCAGTTTATCACCGGGACAGAGTTTGATAGAACCCTACGAGCAGTACTTC. Encoded protein: CASSLSPGQSLIEPYEQYF. The full variable domain, with the rest looked up from reference TRBV28 and TRBJ2-7, is DVKVTQSSRYLVKRTGEKVFLECVQDMDHENMFWYRQDPGLGLRLIYFSYDVKMKEKGDIPEGYSVSREKKERFSLILESASTNQTSMYLCASSLSPGQSLIEPYEQYFGPGTRLTVT.

This clone was counted only a few times. CDR3 amino acids: CASSQDPGLGRRSMNTEAFF. CDR3 DNA sequence: TGTGCCAGCAGCCAAGATCCGGGCCTCGGGAGAAGGTCAATGAACACTGAAGCTTTCTTT. The J gene is TRBJ1-1, the V gene TRBV14; unclear D gene. Germline V gene sequence: CDR1 SGHDN, CDR2 FVKESK. Trimming removed 0 bases at V and 0 bases at J, with 23 bases between. This CDR3 comprises 20 residues.

The chain has TRBV14 and TRBJ2-2, with TRBD2 as a possible D gene (6 bases). CDR3 length equals 15 residues. Trimming took 4 bases from V and 5 from J, leaving 14 bases between them. The germline gives CDR1 SGHDN, CDR2 FVKESK. In DNA, the CDR3 is TGTGCCAGCAGCCCTTTTGCGGGACCGACCGGGGAGCTGTTTTTT. Translating it yields CASSPFAGPTGELFF.

V is TRBV6-5 and J is TRBJ2-7; weak D call: TRBD1 (5 bases). Trimming cost V 6 bases and J 2 bases, with 17 bases left between them. The CDR3 contains 15 residues. Germline loops: CDR1 MNHEY, CDR2 SVGAGI. CDR3 in DNA: TGTGCCAGCAGGTGGACCCAGGGCCTTGCCTACGAGCAGTACTTC. Its protein is CASRWTQGLAYEQYF.

The chain has TRBV2 and TRBJ1-1; D is unclear. The CDR3 length is 14 residues. Germline V gene lookup returns CDR1 SNHLY and CDR2 FYNNEI. The ends were cut back, 2 bases at V and 1 base at J, with 8 bases in the middle. The CDR3 bases are TGTGCCAGCAGTGAAATAGTAGCGAACACTGAAGCTTTCTTT. It translates to CASSEIVANTEAFF.

The chain employs TRBV2 and TRBJ1-2; no firm D call. The CDR3 length is 14 residues. The V end lost 6 bases, the J end lost 6 bases, and 17 bases lay between the germline ends. Per germline, CDR1 SNHLY and CDR2 FYNNEI. The CDR3 DNA sequence: TGTGCCAGCAGACCCAACCTACCCCCGGATGGCTACACCTTC. Its protein product is CASRPNLPPDGYTF.

The rearrangement links TRBV5-4 to TRBJ2-2; 8 bases are shared with TRBD2. Germline trimming cut 1 base from V and 6 bases from J; bases unmatched to any gene: 14. Germline loops: CDR1 SGHNT, CDR2 YYREEE (reference sequence). The CDR3 is 18 residues long. The CDR3 sequence: CASSLPGLAGIGPGELFF. The CDR3 DNA reads TGTGCCAGCAGCTTGCCGGGTCTAGCGGGTATCGGGCCCGGGGAGCTGTTTTTT. The full variable domain, with the rest looked up from reference TRBV5-4 and TRBJ2-2, is ETGVTQSPTHLIKTRGQQVTLRCSSQSGHNTVSWYQQALGQGPQFIFQYYREEENGRGNFPPRFSGLQFPNYSSELNVNALELDDSALYLCASSLPGLAGIGPGELFFGEGSRLTVL.

With regard to this clone: The DNA is left out, because the CDR3 cannot be placed on it with certainty; the CDR3 is given as TCRdb lists it. The chain couples TRBV6-1 to TRBJ2-1; the table's D gene call, TRBD2, was not cross checked with the DNA. The germline CDR1 and CDR2 sequences are MNHNS and SASEGT. The CDR3 is 16 amino acids long, termini counted. CDR3 sequence: CASSVFWRLAGNEQFF.

This rearrangement joins TRBV5-1 to TRBJ2-4; D uncertain. Germline V gives CDR1 SGHRS, CDR2 YFSETQ. The CDR3 runs 14 residues. V lost 0 bases and J 4 bases, leaving 8 bases between the germline ends. CDR3 region: CASSLERSKNIQYF. The CDR3 region has the DNA TGCGCCAGCAGCTTGGAACGGTCTAAAAACATTCAGTACTTC.

The genes are TRBV15 and TRBJ1-3; the match to TRBD1 covers 7 bases. From germline, CDR1 is LNHNV and CDR2 YYDKDF (reference sequence). The CDR3 is made up of 16 amino acids. The junction had 2 bases not matched to a gene; V was cut back by 0 bases and J by 0 bases. This chain's CDR3 is CATSRDPGGSGNTIYF. Written as DNA, the CDR3 is TGTGCCACCAGCAGAGACCCAGGGGGCTCTGGAAACACCATATATTTT.